This T cell receptor beta chain emerged from a study of shared clonotypes between healthy human individuals. Study-wide background: Two female and three male donors aged 18 to 49 were enrolled. CD8 memory received one plate per donor, CD8 naive two, CD4 memory three and CD4 naive three.

The CDR3 sequence is 11 residues long. Germline V lookup: CDR1 MNHEY, CDR2 SVGAGI. Trimming shortened V by 6 bases and J by 4 bases, and 4 bases separated the two germline ends. A deep-level run was used for the assay. Data came from immunoSEQ multiplex PCR; TCRdb stores just in-frame clones and leaves some out. The repertoire holds around 2,000,000 clones, with 93% as singletons. Study conclusions and caveats: Richness estimates generally favored naive over memory subsets.

A note on this clone: What it binds is not known.

CD45RO-negative CD8 cells positively selected for CCR7 made up the naive population, which excluded terminally differentiated effector memory CD45RA+ cells. This chain joins TRBV6-5 and TRBJ2-1; D is undetermined. Material: naive CD8+ T cells from PBMCs. This TCR was sampled from a man aged 18-30 years in good health. Some clones in this sample may be carry-over from other donors' samples. CDR3 sequence (DNA): TGTGCCAGCAGAGAGTACAATGAGCAGTTCTTC. Amino acid sequence: CASREYNEQFF.